The sample holds a few counts of the clone carrying this TCR beta chain. The antigen is not known. The CDR3 runs to 13 residues. Germline CDR1 and CDR2: SGHRS and YFSETQ. With 0 bases removed from V and 6 bases from J, the gap between germline ends came to 4 bases. This record comes from a study of cytomegalovirus exposure and HLA in healthy donors. Overall study results and limits: Reportedly, TCR beta sequences accurately predicted HLA-A and HLA-B alleles in most subjects. Researchers reported from a later analysis that most CMV-associated TCR beta chains appeared HLA-restricted. The study put 150 or so TCR beta chains on its list as cytomegalovirus-associated.

60 Vbeta and 13 Jbeta primers were used in PCR. The table came from immunoSEQ multiplex PCR; TCRdb's copy has only in-frame clones and leaves some out. In the table there are hundreds of thousands of clones, just under 85% of which are singletons. This sequence originates from a middle-aged woman in good health and CMV-seronegative. The sample was PBMCs. The chain is built from TRBV5-1 and TRBJ1-6; D unresolved. The CDR3 DNA reads as TGCGCCAGCAGCTTGGTCCGTAATTCACCCCTCCACTTT. It codes for CASSLVRNSPLHF.